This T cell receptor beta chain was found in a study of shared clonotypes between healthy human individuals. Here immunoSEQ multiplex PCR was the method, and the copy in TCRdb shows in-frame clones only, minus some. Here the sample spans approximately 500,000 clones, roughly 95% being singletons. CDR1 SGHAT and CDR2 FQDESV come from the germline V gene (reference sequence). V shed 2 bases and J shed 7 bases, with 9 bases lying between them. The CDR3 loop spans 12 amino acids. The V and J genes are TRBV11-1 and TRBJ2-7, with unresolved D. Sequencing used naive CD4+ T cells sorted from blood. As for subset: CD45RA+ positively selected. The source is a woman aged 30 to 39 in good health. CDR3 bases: TGTGCCAGCAGCTTAAGGGTGGGGGAGCAGTACTTC. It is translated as CASSLRVGEQYF. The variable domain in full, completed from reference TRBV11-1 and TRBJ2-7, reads EAEVAQSPRYKITEKSQAVAFWCDPISGHATLYWYRQILGQGPELLVQFQDESVVDDSQLPKDRFSAERLKGVDSTLKIQPAELGDSAMYLCASSLRVGEQYFGPGTRLTVT.